This T cell receptor (beta chain) was profiled in a study of shared clonotypes between healthy human individuals. Findings of the study overall: There were few donors, and this limited the genetic and exposure-history diversity represented. A reduction in generation probabilities was seen for non-shared clonotypes relative to those shared by all four donors.

Of note for this clone: What it recognizes is unknown.

Produced via immunoSEQ multiplex PCR; TCRdb's table is partial and in-frame only. The sample gives hundreds of thousands of clones, 73% of which show up once; 10% is in the top ten. The germline gives CDR1 SEHNR, CDR2 FQNEAQ (reference sequence). The CDR3 spans 15 residues. Unmatched junction bases numbered 13, after V lost 7 bases and J lost 8 bases. Sequenced: memory CD4+ T cells sorted from blood. Subset of the sample: CD45RA-negative fraction. The receptor was derived from a man aged 25 to 40 in good health. The J gene is TRBJ2-4, the V gene TRBV7-9; 8 bases fit TRBD1. For the CDR3, the DNA is TGTGCCAGCACCCCAGGGGACAGGCGACAGGACATTCAGTACTTC. Encoded protein: CASTPGDRRQDIQYF.